This T cell receptor (beta chain) emerged from a study of shared clonotypes between healthy human individuals. Findings and caveats of the study: Read depth was anticipated to influence clonotype sharing among donors. Among the subsets, naive ones generally showed larger estimated richness than memory ones.

Germline lookup yields CDR1 MNHEY and CDR2 SVGAGI. With 4 bases removed from V and 0 bases from J, the gap between germline ends came to 11 bases. This CDR3 has 15 amino acids. A word on this clone: Its antigen remains unknown.

Recent vaccinations or acute infections were absent in the healthy HIV-negative adult donors. Libraries were prepared by immunoSEQ multiplex PCR; TCRdb keeps only in-frame clonotypes and omits some of them. The profile shows millions of clones, around 94% of them singletons. V gene TRBV6-5 combines with J gene TRBJ2-3; possibly TRBD2 for D (6 bases). The TCR sequence derives from a man aged 18 to 29 in good health. Sequencing input: naive CD4+ T cells sorted from blood. The sample's subset: CD45RA+ positively selected. The DNA for the CDR3 is TGTGCCAGCAGTTCCAGCGGGTCTAGCACAGATACGCAGTATTTT. It is translated as CASSSSGSSTDTQYF.